This TCR beta chain was captured by sequencing in a study of blood T cell repertoires in COVID-19. The wider study: The origin of the acute and convalescent COVID-19 samples was the United States, Italy and Spain.

As processed by the authors: Scientists estimated how many nucleated cells there were by amplifying reference gene primers. The table came from immunoSEQ multiplex PCR; TCRdb's copy has only in-frame clones and leaves some out. V, J and clone size are taken as reported in that table, and D and trimming were inferred from the DNA itself. The table records approximately 15,000 clones, 84% of them present only once. CDR3 length equals 16 residues. The J segment lost 3 bases and the V segment lost 5 bases, leaving 6 bases of the junction unmatched. Germline CDR1 is LNHDA and CDR2 is SQIVND (reference sequence).

The sample was peripheral blood. This receptor was taken from a man aged 45-60 years with active COVID-19. J is TRBJ2-1 and V is TRBV19; TRBD2 aligns across 11 bases. The CDR3 region has the DNA TGTGCCAGTAGTGGTAGCGGGAGGGCGGTCTACAATGAGCAGTTCTTC. This codes for CASSGSGRAVYNEQFF.